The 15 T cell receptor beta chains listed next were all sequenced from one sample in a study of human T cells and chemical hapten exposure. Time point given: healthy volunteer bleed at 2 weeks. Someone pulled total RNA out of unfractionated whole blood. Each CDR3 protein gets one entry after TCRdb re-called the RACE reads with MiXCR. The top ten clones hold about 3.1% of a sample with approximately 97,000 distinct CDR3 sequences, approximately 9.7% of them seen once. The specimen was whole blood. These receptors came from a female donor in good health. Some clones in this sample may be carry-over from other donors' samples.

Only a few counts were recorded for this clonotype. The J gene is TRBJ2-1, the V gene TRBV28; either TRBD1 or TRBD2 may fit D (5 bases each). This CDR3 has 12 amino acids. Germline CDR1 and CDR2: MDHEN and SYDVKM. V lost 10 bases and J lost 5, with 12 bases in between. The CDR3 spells CATSGRHNEQFF. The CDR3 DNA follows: TGTGCCACCTCGGGGCGCCACAATGAGCAGTTCTTC.

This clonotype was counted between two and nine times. CDR3 loop: CASTRTTRGATGELFF. The DNA for the CDR3 is TGTGCCAGCACCCGAACGACTAGAGGAGCCACCGGGGAGCTGTTTTTT. The chain couples TRBV6-9 to TRBJ2-2, with a weak D call TRBD2 (6 bases). The CDR3 length is 16 residues. The V and J ends lost 7 bases and 4 bases respectively, with 19 bases between them. Germline V lookup: CDR1 MNHGY, CDR2 SVAAGI.

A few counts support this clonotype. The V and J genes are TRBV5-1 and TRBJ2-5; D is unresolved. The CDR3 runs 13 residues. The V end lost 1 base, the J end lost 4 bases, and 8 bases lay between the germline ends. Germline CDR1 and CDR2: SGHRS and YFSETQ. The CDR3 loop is CASSLRQSETQYF. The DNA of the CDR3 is TGCGCCAGCAGCTTGCGGCAATCAGAGACCCAGTACTTC. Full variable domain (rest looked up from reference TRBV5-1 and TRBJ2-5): KAGVTQTPRYLIKTRGQQVTLSCSPISGHRSVSWYQQTPGQGLQFLFEYFSETQRNKGNFPGRFSGRQFSNSRSEMNVSTLELGDSALYLCASSLRQSETQYFGPGTRLLVL.

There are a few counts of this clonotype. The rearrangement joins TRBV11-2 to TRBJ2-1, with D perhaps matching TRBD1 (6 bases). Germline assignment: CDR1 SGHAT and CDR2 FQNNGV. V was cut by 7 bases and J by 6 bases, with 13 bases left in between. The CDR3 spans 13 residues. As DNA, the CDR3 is TGTGCCAGCACCCTGGGGGCCACCAATGAGCAGTTCTTC. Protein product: CASTLGATNEQFF. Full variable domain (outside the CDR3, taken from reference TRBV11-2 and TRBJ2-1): EAGVAQSPRYKIIEKRQSVAFWCNPISGHATLYWYQQILGQGPKLLIQFQNNGVVDDSQLPKDRFSAERLKGVDSTLKIQPAKLEDSAVYLCASTLGATNEQFFGPGTRLTVL.

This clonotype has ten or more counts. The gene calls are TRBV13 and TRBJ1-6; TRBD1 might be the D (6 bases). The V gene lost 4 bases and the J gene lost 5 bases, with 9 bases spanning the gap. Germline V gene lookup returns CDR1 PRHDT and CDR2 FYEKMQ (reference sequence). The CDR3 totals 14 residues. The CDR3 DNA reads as TGTGCCAGCAGCTGGGCAGGGGATAATTCACCCCTCCACTTT. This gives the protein CASSWAGDNSPLHF.

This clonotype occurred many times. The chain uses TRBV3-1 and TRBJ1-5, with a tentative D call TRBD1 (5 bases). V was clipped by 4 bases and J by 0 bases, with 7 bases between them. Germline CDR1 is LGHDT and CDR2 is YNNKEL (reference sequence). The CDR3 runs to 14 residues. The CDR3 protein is CASSPGTSNQPQHF. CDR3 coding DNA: TGTGCCAGCAGCCCCGGGACTAGCAATCAGCCCCAGCATTTT.

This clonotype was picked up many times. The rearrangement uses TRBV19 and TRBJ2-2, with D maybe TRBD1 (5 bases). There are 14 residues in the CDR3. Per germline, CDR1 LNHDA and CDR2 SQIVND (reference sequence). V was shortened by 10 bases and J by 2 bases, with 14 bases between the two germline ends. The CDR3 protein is CATTRTPNTGELFF. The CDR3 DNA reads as TGTGCCACCACCCGGACACCTAACACCGGGGAGCTGTTTTTT.

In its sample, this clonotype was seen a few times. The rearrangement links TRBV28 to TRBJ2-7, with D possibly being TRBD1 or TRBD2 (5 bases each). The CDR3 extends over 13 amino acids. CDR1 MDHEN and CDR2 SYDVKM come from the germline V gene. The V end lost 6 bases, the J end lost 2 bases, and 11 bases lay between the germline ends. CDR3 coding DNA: TGTGCCAGCAGGGGGACGGTTACCTACGAGCAGTACTTC. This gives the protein CASRGTVTYEQYF.

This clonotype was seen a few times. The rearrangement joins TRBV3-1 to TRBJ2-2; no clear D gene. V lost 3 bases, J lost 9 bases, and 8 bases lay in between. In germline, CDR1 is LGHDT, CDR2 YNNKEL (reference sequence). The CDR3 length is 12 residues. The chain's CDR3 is CASSQTERELFF. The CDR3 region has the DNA TGTGCCAGCAGCCAGACCGAGAGGGAGCTGTTTTTT.

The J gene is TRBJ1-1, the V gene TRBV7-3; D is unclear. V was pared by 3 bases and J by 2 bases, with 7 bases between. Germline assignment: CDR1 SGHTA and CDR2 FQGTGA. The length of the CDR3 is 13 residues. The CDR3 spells CASSFNSNTEAFF. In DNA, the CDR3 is TGTGCCAGCAGCTTCAACAGCAACACTGAAGCTTTCTTT.

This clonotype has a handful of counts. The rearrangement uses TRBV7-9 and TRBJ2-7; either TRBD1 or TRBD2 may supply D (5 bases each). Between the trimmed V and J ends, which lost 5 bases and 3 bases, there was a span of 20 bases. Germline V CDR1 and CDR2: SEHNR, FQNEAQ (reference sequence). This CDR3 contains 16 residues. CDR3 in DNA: TGTGCCAGCAGCCCTCGCCCGGGACCAAAATACTACGAGCAGTACTTC. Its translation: CASSPRPGPKYYEQYF.

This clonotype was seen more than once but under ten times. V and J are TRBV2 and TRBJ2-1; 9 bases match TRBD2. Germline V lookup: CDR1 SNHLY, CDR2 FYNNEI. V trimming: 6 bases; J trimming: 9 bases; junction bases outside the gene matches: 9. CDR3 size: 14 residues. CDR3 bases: TGTGCCAGCAGAGAAAATAGCGGGAGCCCTGAGCAGTTCTTC. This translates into CASRENSGSPEQFF.

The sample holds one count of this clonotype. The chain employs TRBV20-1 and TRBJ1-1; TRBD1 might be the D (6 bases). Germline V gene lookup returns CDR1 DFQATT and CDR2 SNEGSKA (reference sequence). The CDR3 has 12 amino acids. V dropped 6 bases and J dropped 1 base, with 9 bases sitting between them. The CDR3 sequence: CSALQGNTEAFF. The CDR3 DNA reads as TGCAGTGCCCTACAGGGGAACACTGAAGCTTTCTTT.

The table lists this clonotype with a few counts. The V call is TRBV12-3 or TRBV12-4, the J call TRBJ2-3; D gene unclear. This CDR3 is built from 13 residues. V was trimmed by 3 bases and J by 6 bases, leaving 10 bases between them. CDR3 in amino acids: CASSLVVLDTQYF. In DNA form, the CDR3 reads TGTGCCAGCAGTTTGGTTGTTCTGGATACGCAGTATTTT.

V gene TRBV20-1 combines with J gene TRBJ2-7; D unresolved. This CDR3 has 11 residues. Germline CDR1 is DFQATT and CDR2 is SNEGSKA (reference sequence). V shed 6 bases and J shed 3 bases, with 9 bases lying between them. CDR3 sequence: CSALRNYEQYF. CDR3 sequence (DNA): TGCAGTGCCCTGCGTAACTACGAGCAGTACTTC.